This T cell receptor beta chain was found in a study of blood T cell repertoires in COVID-19. Study in general: Samples taken during acute and convalescent COVID-19 were collected in the United States, Italy and Spain. Nucleic acid was either cDNA or gDNA, and it came from T cells, B-cell-depleted T cells, or PBMCs.

Cohort allocation depended upon clinical history that participants reported. The method was immunoSEQ multiplex PCR; TCRdb's version includes in-frame clones alone and lacks a portion of them. In the table there are approximately 290,000 clones, around nine tenths of which are singletons. Germline assignment: CDR1 MDHEN and CDR2 SYDVKM. The ends lost 3 bases at V and 7 bases at J; junction bases unmatched: 12. The CDR3 is 15 amino acids. Sequenced sample: PBMCs or T cells enriched from blood (not recorded which). The chain couples TRBV28 to TRBJ2-7; TRBD2 aligns across 7 bases. The sequence came from a woman in her 30s who had recovered from COVID-19. The CDR3 loop reads CASSFIGQREGEQYF. As DNA, the CDR3 is TGTGCCAGCAGTTTCATCGGCCAGCGGGAAGGGGAGCAGTACTTC. The full variable domain, its missing parts supplied by reference TRBV28 and TRBJ2-7, is DVKVTQSSRYLVKRTGEKVFLECVQDMDHENMFWYRQDPGLGLRLIYFSYDVKMKEKGDIPEGYSVSREKKERFSLILESASTNQTSMYLCASSFIGQREGEQYFGPGTRLTVT.